A selection of T cell receptor beta chains follows, all from one sample in a study of T cells after yellow fever vaccination. Each CDR3 protein is one row after TCRdb ran MiXCR on the 5' RACE reads. This table holds roughly 56,000 distinct CDR3 sequences, 4.5% to 6% found once. Sequences were derived from PBMCs, either bulk or a sorted T-cell subset (CD4+, CD8+, memory, or dextramer-sorted; not recorded which), sampled on the day of the yellow fever booster vaccination. Receptor source: a man between 18 and 35 years old who received the YFV17D yellow fever vaccine. Each CDR3 is given with its conserved first and last residue. D genes are given only for firm matches. Clone size is given for some rows only: seen once, a few or many times, or a class if the clone is expanded.

d_call clone_size j_call v_call cdr3_aa cdr3_nt
TRBD1 NA TRBJ2-2 TRBV10-3 CAISEFRTGGFRELFF TGTGCCATCAGTGAATTTAGGACAGGGGGCTTCCGGGAGCTGTTTTTT
NA few TRBJ1-4 TRBV15 CATSRAPMGGGKLFF TGTGCCACCAGCAGGGCCCCAATGGGGGGCGGGAAACTGTTTTTT
TRBD1 NA TRBJ2-1 TRBV7-9 CASSSPAAGGGLNEQFF TGTGCCAGCAGCTCCCCCGCAGCAGGGGGCGGGTTGAATGAGCAGTTCTTC
TRBD2 many TRBJ2-3 TRBV20-1 CSATSLAGEDTQYF TGCAGTGCTACCTCGCTAGCGGGGGAAGATACGCAGTATTTT
TRBD1 many TRBJ2-2 TRBV7-6 CASSLDVDRDTGELFF TGTGCCAGCAGCTTAGATGTGGACAGGGACACCGGGGAGCTGTTTTTT
TRBD2 many TRBJ2-1 TRBV12-3/TRBV12-4 CASSENRSGGSQFF TGTGCCAGCAGCGAAAATAGAAGCGGGGGGAGTCAGTTCTTC
NA few TRBJ1-2 TRBV6-6 CASSYEGNRAFYGYTF TGTGCCAGCAGTTACGAAGGGAACAGGGCCTTCTATGGCTACACCTTC
NA many TRBJ1-5 TRBV6-6 CASSRNLNQPQHF TGTGCCAGCAGTCGGAACCTCAATCAGCCCCAGCATTTT
NA few TRBJ1-1 TRBV5-1 CASSLFEGGTEAFF TGCGCCAGCAGCTTGTTCGAGGGTGGGACTGAAGCTTTCTTT
NA many TRBJ2-1 TRBV6-5 CASSYSHGSYNEQFF TGTGCCAGCAGTTACTCGCACGGCTCCTACAATGAGCAGTTCTTC
NA NA TRBJ1-5 TRBV10-2 CASTDRSNQPQHF TGCGCCAGCACTGACAGGTCAAATCAGCCCCAGCATTTT
NA many TRBJ2-1 TRBV6-5 CASSPGDEQFF TGTGCCAGCAGTCCGGGGGATGAGCAGTTCTTC
NA NA TRBJ2-1 TRBV7-9 CASSGGHTGIYNEQFF TGTGCCAGCAGCGGGGGGCACACTGGTATCTACAATGAGCAGTTCTTC
NA few TRBJ1-4 TRBV27 CASSLSGRVSEKLFF TGTGCCAGCAGTTTATCGGGGAGGGTGTCTGAAAAACTGTTTTTT
NA NA TRBJ2-2 TRBV7-9 CASSLEAGELFF TGTGCCAGCAGCTTAGAAGCCGGGGAGCTGTTTTTT
TRBD2 many TRBJ2-1 TRBV20-1 CSAFSGASSYNEQFF TGCAGTGCTTTCAGCGGGGCCAGCTCCTACAATGAGCAGTTCTTC
NA many TRBJ1-1 TRBV6-5 CASVLPGTEAFF TGTGCCAGCGTTCTCCCGGGGACTGAAGCTTTCTTT
TRBD1 many TRBJ1-1 TRBV6-5 CASSSISGGRNTEAFF TGTGCCAGCAGTTCAATTTCAGGGGGCAGGAACACTGAAGCTTTCTTT
NA few TRBJ1-1 TRBV4-1 CASSQVIDGGAFF TGCGCCAGCAGCCAAGTGATAGACGGGGGAGCTTTCTTT
NA many TRBJ2-5 TRBV20-1 CSARAAGRGDTQYF TGCAGTGCTAGAGCGGCGGGTCGCGGAGACACCCAGTACTTC
NA many TRBJ2-5 TRBV9 CASSAAPQETQYF TGTGCCAGCAGCGCGGCACCTCAAGAGACCCAGTACTTC
NA few TRBJ1-1 TRBV2 CASSEGTATEAFF TGTGCCAGCAGTGAAGGGACAGCCACTGAAGCTTTCTTT
TRBD1 few TRBJ2-6 TRBV15 CATSKDRGTGANVLTF TGTGCCACCAGCAAAGACAGGGGCACTGGGGCCAACGTCCTGACTTTC
NA few TRBJ2-1 TRBV19 CASSMNRYYNEQFF TGTGCCAGTAGTATGAATAGGTACTACAATGAGCAGTTCTTC
TRBD2 many TRBJ2-1 TRBV4-2 CASSQDRGTSGYNEQFF TGTGCCAGCAGCCAAGACCGGGGGACTAGCGGATACAATGAGCAGTTCTTC
NA NA TRBJ2-1 TRBV24-1 CATSSTNQHHEQFF TGTGCCACCAGTTCCACCAACCAGCACCATGAGCAGTTCTTC
NA many TRBJ2-2 TRBV11-2 CASSGLYTGELFF TGTGCCAGCAGCGGTTTGTACACCGGGGAGCTGTTTTTT
TRBD1 many TRBJ2-4 TRBV9 CASSPRTGEANIQYF TGTGCCAGCAGCCCCCGGACAGGGGAAGCAAACATTCAGTACTTC
NA many TRBJ1-2 TRBV27 CASSFVGGASGYTF TGTGCCAGCAGCTTTGTCGGGGGGGCGTCTGGCTACACCTTC
NA few TRBJ2-4 TRBV21-1 CASSFRTGGHAAKNIQYF TGTGCCAGCAGCTTCCGGACAGGGGGCCATGCAGCCAAAAACATTCAGTACTTC